The rows below give T cell receptor beta chains drawn from one sample of a study of tumor-infiltrating lymphocytes in primary liver carcinoma. TCRdb analysed the multiplex PCR reads with MiXCR anew, one entry per CDR3 protein. The repertoire holds tens of thousands of distinct CDR3 sequences, with around three quarters as singletons. Sequencing was performed on liver tumor tissue from sampling region 4. Receptors were obtained from a woman under 40 with primary liver carcinoma and hepatitis B virus infection. CDR3s include the opening cysteine and the closing phenylalanine or tryptophan.

V gene: TRBV11-2
J gene: TRBJ2-7
CDR3 protein: CAGGSYPGPYVYESYF

V gene: TRBV11-1
J gene: TRBJ2-7
CDR3 protein: CASSRRDMDYSYEQYF

V gene: TRBV4-1
J gene: TRBJ1-6
CDR3 protein: CASSQEILPGGLPLHF

V gene: TRBV5-6
J gene: TRBJ2-3
CDR3 protein: CASSLIRGSDTQYF

V gene: TRBV7-2
J gene: TRBJ2-7
CDR3 protein: CASSLVASYEQYF

V gene: TRBV12-3/TRBV12-4
J gene: TRBJ2-1
CDR3 protein: CASSFGTSGYSEQFF

V gene: TRBV6-5
J gene: TRBJ1-1
CDR3 protein: CASSWNGDAGAFF

V gene: TRBV5-1
J gene: TRBJ2-3
CDR3 protein: CASSKTLRECDTQYF

V gene: TRBV11-2
J gene: TRBJ2-7
CDR3 protein: CTNSSYPGPYVYVQYF

V gene: TRBV11-2
J gene: TRBJ2-2
CDR3 protein: CASSSQGAPETGGLFF

V gene: TRBV24-1
J gene: TRBJ1-4
CDR3 protein: CVTSDSKTGGNEKLSF

V gene: TRBV6-5
J gene: TRBJ2-5
CDR3 protein: CASSTDRGLTQCF

V gene: TRBV11-3
J gene: TRBJ1-1
CDR3 protein: CVSSLKVTVTESFF

V gene: TRBV11-2
J gene: TRBJ1-4
CDR3 protein: CAISPWGGKLLF

V gene: TRBV6-1
J gene: TRBJ2-7
CDR3 protein: CTSTRITDYDQYF

V gene: TRBV11-2
J gene: TRBJ2-2
CDR3 protein: CASSLVQDRGHRELSF

V gene: TRBV6-5
J gene: TRBJ2-2
CDR3 protein: CISRWTSARGTGELFF

V gene: TRBV4-3
J gene: TRBJ2-7
CDR3 protein: CASSQAVTGGHISYERHF

V gene: TRBV12-3/TRBV12-4
J gene: TRBJ2-3
CDR3 protein: CASNFTPPSTDTHYF

V gene: TRBV11-2
J gene: TRBJ2-7
CDR3 protein: CASNSPGMGTYEQYF

V gene: TRBV4-2
J gene: TRBJ2-5
CDR3 protein: CASSQEGIAGAATQYF

V gene: TRBV5-1
J gene: TRBJ2-1
CDR3 protein: CASSLISPYEQFF

V gene: TRBV11-1
J gene: TRBJ2-7
CDR3 protein: CTISPRDARFYEQYF

V gene: TRBV28
J gene: TRBJ1-5
CDR3 protein: CTSSLPSFRHRGGQSQRF

V gene: TRBV11-2
J gene: TRBJ2-7
CDR3 protein: CVSSTGAGTGVPQYF

V gene: TRBV11-2
J gene: TRBJ2-7
CDR3 protein: CASSSYLGPYVYEQYF

V gene: TRBV11-3
J gene: TRBJ2-1
CDR3 protein: CASIRLAWGRYEQFF

V gene: TRBV11-2
J gene: TRBJ1-3
CDR3 protein: CASSLYGETGNIICF

V gene: TRBV7-8
J gene: TRBJ2-7
CDR3 protein: CASNSGAKVQYF

V gene: TRBV11-2
J gene: TRBJ2-7
CDR3 protein: CASSPLRNEQYF

V gene: TRBV11-2
J gene: TRBJ2-7
CDR3 protein: CTRSLSVGLAGGGYEQYF

V gene: TRBV11-3
J gene: TRBJ2-1
CDR3 protein: CANSLDLAWSSYNEQFF

V gene: TRBV11-2
J gene: TRBJ2-3
CDR3 protein: CASSPRETSSTDTQCF

V gene: TRBV11-2
J gene: TRBJ2-3
CDR3 protein: CARSPRTSEADTQYF

V gene: TRBV11-2
J gene: TRBJ2-3
CDR3 protein: CASSPGETSSTDTQYF

V gene: TRBV11-2
J gene: TRBJ2-7
CDR3 protein: CASSPGNTYKRYF

V gene: TRBV5-4
J gene: TRBJ2-3
CDR3 protein: CVSSLVPGFMAYF

V gene: TRBV29-1
J gene: TRBJ1-2
CDR3 protein: CSVVHCGGVYTF

V gene: TRBV4-3
J gene: TRBJ2-7
CDR3 protein: CASGQDRWTGREQYF

V gene: TRBV5-5
J gene: .
CDR3 protein: CASSHDRGIHQPQYF

V gene: TRBV29-1
J gene: TRBJ2-3
CDR3 protein: CIFVGLDSNTDTQYF

V gene: TRBV11-2
J gene: TRBJ1-1
CDR3 protein: CASSVRDRGRKRWSCTEAFF